The 11 T cell receptor beta chains below come from one sample, sequenced in a study of blood T cell repertoires in COVID-19. The table came from immunoSEQ multiplex PCR; TCRdb's copy has only in-frame clones and leaves some out. The sample gives about 140,000 clones, 75% to 85% of which show up once; roughly a tenth is in the top ten. The sequenced sample consisted of peripheral blood. The source of these receptors is a man aged 55 to 70 with active or convalescent COVID-19.

The chain couples TRBV6-2 or TRBV6-3 to TRBJ2-7, with 7 bases matching TRBD1. The CDR3 runs to 14 residues. Per the germline V gene, CDR1 is MNHEY and CDR2 is SVGEGT. Trimming at V came to 2 bases and at J to 1 base, leaving 2 bases not matched to a gene. CDR3 loop: CASSYGTASYEQYF. The CDR3 nucleotides read TGTGCCAGCAGTTACGGGACAGCTTCCTACGAGCAGTACTTC.

V and J are TRBV25-1 and TRBJ1-1; 7 nucleotides agree with TRBD1. Germline CDR1 MGHDK, CDR2 SYGVNS. This CDR3 contains 13 residues. Losses at the gene ends were 8 bases for V and 0 bases for J; bases not matched to a gene: 3. The CDR3 DNA reads TGTGCCAGCGGGGACAGCATGAACACTGAAGCTTTCTTT. Its protein product is CASGDSMNTEAFF. Combining the CDR3 with reference TRBV25-1 and TRBJ1-1 gives the whole variable domain EADIYQTPRYLVIGTGKKITLECSQTMGHDKMYWYQQDPGMELHLIHYSYGVNSTEKGDLSSESTVSRIRTEHFPLTLESARPSHTSQYLCASGDSMNTEAFFGQGTRLTVV.

This clone was recorded once. The chain combines TRBV9 with TRBJ2-3; the match to TRBD2 covers 8 bases. The germline gives CDR1 SGDLS, CDR2 YYNGEE. This CDR3 has 17 amino acids. V trimming: 0 bases; J trimming: 0 bases; junction bases outside the gene matches: 6. Here the CDR3 reads CASSVGLAGASTDTQYF. The DNA of the CDR3 is TGTGCCAGCAGCGTAGGGCTAGCGGGCGCTAGCACAGATACGCAGTATTTT.

The rearrangement links TRBV9 to TRBJ1-2, with D hard to call. The germline CDR1 and CDR2 sequences are SGDLS and YYNGEE. This CDR3 region has 15 residues. V was clipped by 0 bases and J by 3 bases, with 12 bases between them. The CDR3: CASSVAAGTDYGYTF. CDR3 bases: TGTGCCAGCAGCGTAGCCGCGGGAACGGACTATGGCTACACCTTC.

On this clone itself: Other DNA sequences in this specimen translate into the identical CDR3. This chain joins TRBV30 and TRBJ1-3; 7 nucleotides line up with TRBD1. The ends lost 3 bases at V and 1 base at J; junction bases unmatched: 0. Germline V CDR1 and CDR2: GTSNPN, SVGIG (reference sequence). The CDR3 is 13 amino acids. CDR3 DNA sequence: TGTGCCTGGAGCAGGGGGTCTGGAAACACCATATATTTT. Its translation is CAWSRGSGNTIYF.

The chain combines TRBV20-1 with TRBJ1-2; TRBD1 agrees at 9 bases. The V gene's germline CDR1 is DFQATT and CDR2 SNEGSKA (reference sequence). The CDR3 runs to 14 residues. The junction had 4 bases not matched to a gene; V was cut back by 3 bases and J by 2 bases. CDR3 in amino acids: CSASGTGPNYGYTF. CDR3 nucleotides: TGCAGTGCTAGTGGGACAGGGCCAAACTATGGCTACACCTTC.

This chain connects TRBV12-5 to TRBJ2-1; 9 nucleotides line up with TRBD1. Germline trimming cut 1 base from V and 4 bases from J; bases unmatched to any gene: 2. CDR3 length: 15 amino acids. Per the germline V gene, CDR1 is LGHNT and CDR2 is FRNRAP. CDR3 in amino acids: CASGLAGTGYNEQFF. CDR3 nucleotide sequence: TGTGCTAGTGGTTTGGCCGGGACAGGGTACAATGAGCAGTTCTTC.

The chain links TRBV9 to TRBJ1-1; TRBD1 aligns across 9 bases. The CDR3 is made up of 20 amino acids. CDR1 and CDR2 from the germline V gene are SGDLS and YYNGEE. V shed 2 bases, J shed 1 base, and the junction held 18 bases outside the gene matches. The CDR3 sequence is CASSVLEPLGQGRGNTEAFF. The CDR3, as DNA: TGTGCCAGCAGCGTTCTCGAACCCCTCGGACAGGGGCGCGGGAACACTGAAGCTTTCTTT.

The chain has TRBV11-2 and TRBJ2-3; 8 bases align to TRBD1. Germline CDR1 SGHAT, CDR2 FQNNGV. V lost 1 base, J lost 3 bases, and 6 bases stayed unmatched. The CDR3 has 16 amino acids. CDR3 region: CASSLAQGARTDTQYF. CDR3 DNA sequence: TGTGCCAGCAGCTTAGCCCAGGGGGCGAGGACAGATACGCAGTATTTT.

This chain connects TRBV12-3 or TRBV12-4 to TRBJ1-2; D may be TRBD1 (5 bases). CDR3 size: 13 residues. With 5 bases removed from V and 2 bases from J, the gap between germline ends came to 9 bases. CDR3 in DNA: TGTGCCAGCAGTAATGACAGAAACTATGGCTACACCTTC. Amino acids: CASSNDRNYGYTF.

This clone was seen once. The chain uses TRBV19 and TRBJ1-1; no clear D gene. Trimming shortened V by 4 bases and J by 1 base, and 7 bases separated the two germline ends. The V gene's germline CDR1 is LNHDA and CDR2 SQIVND (reference sequence). CDR3 length: 13 residues. DNA of the CDR3: TGTGCCAGTAGTACCCCCGGGAACACTGAAGCTTTCTTT. It translates to CASSTPGNTEAFF. Full variable domain (outside the CDR3, taken from reference TRBV19 and TRBJ1-1): DGGITQSPKYLFRKEGQNVTLSCEQNLNHDAMYWYRQDPGQGLRLIYYSQIVNDFQKGDIAEGYSVSREKKESFPLTVTSAQKNPTAFYLCASSTPGNTEAFFGQGTRLTVV.